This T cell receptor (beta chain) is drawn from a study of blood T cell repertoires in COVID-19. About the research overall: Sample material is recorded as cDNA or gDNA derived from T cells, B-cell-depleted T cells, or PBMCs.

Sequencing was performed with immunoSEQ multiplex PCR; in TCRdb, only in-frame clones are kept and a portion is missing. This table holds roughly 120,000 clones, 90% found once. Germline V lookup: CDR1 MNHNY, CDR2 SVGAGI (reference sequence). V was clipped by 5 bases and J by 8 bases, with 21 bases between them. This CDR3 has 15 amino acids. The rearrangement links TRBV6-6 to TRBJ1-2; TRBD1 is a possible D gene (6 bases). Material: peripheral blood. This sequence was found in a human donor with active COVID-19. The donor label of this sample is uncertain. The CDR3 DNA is TGTGCCAGCAGTATTACCTCCAGGGGAGACGGAGGCTACACCTTC. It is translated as CASSITSRGDGGYTF.